The 3 T cell receptor beta chains presented below share a single source sample, sequenced in a study of blood T cell repertoires in COVID-19. This table comes from immunoSEQ multiplex PCR, and its TCRdb copy is limited to in-frame clones, with some not included. This table has about 140,000 clones, 76% appearing once. Sequences were obtained from peripheral blood. These TCRs come from a woman of 80 years or more with active or convalescent COVID-19.

This sequence joins TRBV28 and TRBJ2-5; 9 nucleotides agree with TRBD2. CDR3 length: 15 amino acids. J gave up 3 bases and V 8 bases, and 10 bases lay outside the gene matches. Germline V gives CDR1 MDHEN, CDR2 SYDVKM. CDR3 region: CASPPIGGGEETQYF. CDR3 nucleotides: TGTGCCAGCCCCCCTATCGGCGGGGGGGAAGAGACCCAGTACTTC.

The V and J genes are TRBV18 and TRBJ1-3; 8 bases agree with TRBD1. The CDR3 length is 15 residues. Germline loops: CDR1 KGHSH, CDR2 LQKENI. J was trimmed by 3 bases and V by 0 bases; bases with no gene match: 1. The CDR3 nucleotides are TGTGCCAGCTCACCACCGACAGGGGTTGGAAACACCATATATTTT. This sequence encodes CASSPPTGVGNTIYF.

The rearrangement uses TRBV19 and TRBJ2-7, with TRBD1 matching over 9 bases. V lost 5 bases to trimming and J lost 2 bases; unmatched junction nucleotides: 7. The CDR3 is 15 amino acids. In germline, CDR1 is LNHDA, CDR2 SQIVND (reference sequence). For the CDR3, the DNA is TGTGCCAGTAGTCTAAGAGGGGACAGGGCCTACGAGCAGTACTTC. Residues: CASSLRGDRAYEQYF.